This TCR beta chain was recovered during a study of T cell responses to AZD1222 COVID-19 vaccine. The J segment lost 0 bases and the V segment lost 4 bases, leaving 6 bases of the junction unmatched. This CDR3 comprises 16 residues. The germline V gene encodes CDR1 MNHNS and CDR2 SASEGT. Sequencing was performed with immunoSEQ multiplex PCR; in TCRdb, only in-frame clones are kept and a portion is missing. The sample holds over 65,000 clones, about nine tenths seen once. The receptor was isolated from an adult in good health. The source was peripheral blood, collected on day 0 of AZD1222 vaccination. The chain carries TRBV6-1 and TRBJ2-4; TRBD1 matches 7 bases. The CDR3 nucleotides are TGTGCCAGCAGTGTTGACAGGGTCTCAGCCAAAAACATTCAGTACTTC. Translating it yields CASSVDRVSAKNIQYF.